The next 2 T cell receptor beta chains were all read from a single sample in a study of blood T cell repertoires in COVID-19 (TCRdb year 2020). Receptors were amplified or captured by the immunoSEQ multiplex PCR assay. TCRdb limited this immuneACCESS table to in-frame rearrangements with V and J called. A share of clones is missing; checked studies link under half to unresolved V genes, and the rest is unexplained. The table for this sample lists about 270,000 clones; roughly 86% of them were counted only once. The top ten clones comprise about 8.8% of the sample. Material: peripheral blood. The origin of the receptors is a man between 35 and 55 years old with active or convalescent COVID-19.

This clone was recorded once. V usage is TRBV10-2 and J usage is TRBJ2-1; D remains unclear. The ends were cut back, 2 bases at V and 7 bases at J, with 3 bases in the middle. The CDR3 spans 11 residues. Germline-derived CDR1 and CDR2 are WSHSY and SAAADI. CDR3: CASSEVNEQFF. Written as DNA, the CDR3 is TGCGCCAGCAGTGAGGTAAATGAGCAGTTCTTC.

The V gene is TRBV9, the J gene TRBJ2-3; D might be TRBD2 (5 bases). The CDR3 sequence is 15 residues long. Germline V gene sequence: CDR1 SGDLS, CDR2 YYNGEE. V was clipped by 0 bases and J by 1 base, with 9 bases between them. The CDR3 DNA sequence: TGTGCCAGCAGCGTAGGAGCGGCTGGCACAGATACGCAGTATTTT. Translated: CASSVGAAGTDTQYF. The variable domain in full, completed from reference TRBV9 and TRBJ2-3, reads DSGVTQTPKHLITATGQRVTLRCSPRSGDLSVYWYQQSLDQGLQFLIQYYNGEERAKGNILERFSAQQFPDLHSELNLSSLELGDSALYFCASSVGAAGTDTQYFGPGTRLTVL.